This entry lists 23 T cell receptor beta chains sequenced from one sample in a study of blood T cell repertoires in COVID-19. TCRdb's copy holds only in-frame clones and misses some; the assay was immunoSEQ multiplex PCR. This sample has 250,000 or so clones, with around 89% found just once. The sample comprised peripheral blood. The receptors shown here come from a woman aged 60-70 years with COVID-19, enrolled during active disease.

This clone appeared a single time. The chain uses TRBV5-1 and TRBJ1-4; 7 positions match TRBD1. The CDR3 loop spans 20 amino acids. V gave up 0 bases and J gave up 0 bases; unmatched junction bases: 14. In germline, CDR1 is SGHRS, CDR2 YFSETQ. The CDR3 DNA reads TGCGCCAGCAGCTTGGGGCGGGACAGAAATATGATGGCAACTAATGAAAAACTGTTTTTT. Protein sequence: CASSLGRDRNMMATNEKLFF.

Turning to this clone: Distinct nucleotide sequences in the sample also encode this CDR3. The V call is TRBV6-5, the J call TRBJ1-1; the D is unclear. V lost 0 bases to trimming and J lost 0 bases, with 8 bases between them. The germline V gene encodes CDR1 MNHEY and CDR2 SVGAGI. The CDR3 spans 15 residues. As DNA, the CDR3 is TGTGCCAGCAGTTACTCTAACAGAGTGAACACTGAAGCTTTCTTT. It is translated as CASSYSNRVNTEAFF.

V and J are TRBV6-4 and TRBJ2-3, with D possibly matching TRBD2 (6 bases). The V gene's germline CDR1 is MRHNA and CDR2 SNTAGT. The CDR3 covers 15 residues. The ends were cut back, 0 bases at V and 5 bases at J, with 12 bases in the middle. The CDR3 DNA reads as TGTGCCAGCAGTGACTCGTGGGGGGAGGTAGATACGCAGTATTTT. Translation gives CASSDSWGEVDTQYF.

V is TRBV6-5 and J is TRBJ2-7, with TRBD1 as a possible D gene (5 bases). The CDR3 extends over 14 amino acids. Germline-derived CDR1 and CDR2 are MNHEY and SVGAGI. Trimming removed 3 bases at V and 2 bases at J, with 11 bases between. The CDR3 reads CASSYRAGPYEQYF. The CDR3, as DNA: TGTGCCAGCAGTTATCGAGCAGGGCCCTACGAGCAGTACTTC.

The chain is built from TRBV2 and TRBJ2-6; D is unresolved. CDR1 SNHLY and CDR2 FYNNEI come from the germline V gene. Trimming shortened V by 7 bases and J by 5 bases, and 9 bases separated the two germline ends. This CDR3 is 13 amino acids long. CDR3 sequence: CASIPYRANVLTF. As DNA, the CDR3 is TGTGCCAGCATCCCTTACAGGGCCAACGTCCTGACTTTC.

The J gene is TRBJ1-1, the V gene TRBV7-9, with 9 bases fitting TRBD1. The CDR3 consists of 16 residues. Trimming took 0 bases from V and 5 from J; bases not matched to a gene: 7. From germline, CDR1 is SEHNR and CDR2 FQNEAQ (reference sequence). CDR3 sequence: CASSLAPQGAPTEAFF. DNA for the CDR3: TGTGCCAGCAGCTTAGCCCCACAGGGGGCCCCAACTGAAGCTTTCTTT.

This sequence joins TRBV6-6 and TRBJ1-1; a weak D match, TRBD1 (5 bases). Germline V gene sequence: CDR1 MNHNY, CDR2 SVGAGI (reference sequence). The V end was cut by 9 bases, the J end by 5 bases, with 13 bases between. The CDR3 is made up of 12 amino acids. The CDR3 here is CASLGGGTEAFF. DNA for the CDR3: TGTGCCAGTCTCGGGGGGGGTACTGAAGCTTTCTTT.

This clone has only a few counts. This chain joins TRBV19 and TRBJ1-2, with 7 bases that match TRBD1. CDR3 length: 15 amino acids. After removal of 6 bases from V and 4 bases from J, the junction contained 11 bases not matched to a gene. Germline V gene data show CDR1 as LNHDA and CDR2 as SQIVND (reference sequence). The CDR3 spells CASSLALQGVYGYTF. CDR3 nucleotides: TGTGCCAGTAGCCTTGCGCTTCAGGGGGTCTATGGCTACACCTTC.

The rearrangement uses TRBV4-3 and TRBJ2-3; 8 positions agree with TRBD2. V trimming: 1 base; J trimming: 2 bases; junction bases outside the gene matches: 5. Germline assignment: CDR1 LGHNA and CDR2 YSLEER. This CDR3 spans 16 amino acids. In nucleotides, the CDR3 is TGCGCCAGCAGCCAAGCCGGGACTAGTAACACAGATACGCAGTATTTT. This gives the protein CASSQAGTSNTDTQYF.

The V call is TRBV30, the J call TRBJ1-2; the D gene is possibly TRBD1 (5 bases). CDR1 GTSNPN and CDR2 SVGIG come from the germline V gene (reference sequence). This CDR3 comprises 13 residues. Trimming took off 0 bases at V and 8 bases at J, with 13 bases between the two ends. The CDR3 nucleotides are TGTGCCTGGAGTGTAAGTCAGGGAGGAGGCTACACCTTC. This gives the protein CAWSVSQGGGYTF.

The J gene is TRBJ2-1, the V gene TRBV11-2, with 10 bases lining up with TRBD1. The V gene's germline CDR1 is SGHAT and CDR2 FQNNGV. With 3 bases clipped from V and 4 bases from J, the junction kept 3 bases outside the gene matches. The CDR3 is 15 residues long. The CDR3 loop is CASSFGQGEYNEQFF. The CDR3, as DNA: TGTGCCAGCAGCTTCGGACAGGGGGAATACAATGAGCAGTTCTTC.

V usage is TRBV29-1 and J usage is TRBJ1-2, with D perhaps matching TRBD1 (6 bases). The CDR3 consists of 14 residues. Germline V CDR1 and CDR2: SQVTM, ANQGSEA. With 6 bases removed from V and 6 bases from J, the gap between germline ends came to 20 bases. CDR3 DNA: TGCAGCGTAGAGTCACAGGGAACTATGGATGGCTACACCTTC. Its protein is CSVESQGTMDGYTF.

The V gene is TRBV6-5, the J gene TRBJ1-5, with 11 bases identical to TRBD1. CDR1 and CDR2 from the germline V gene are MNHEY and SVGAGI. This CDR3 comprises 15 residues. V lost 6 bases to trimming and J lost 5 bases; unmatched junction nucleotides: 6. In DNA, the CDR3 is TGTGCCAGCAGAGGGACAGGGGGGGAGTATCAGCCCCAGCATTTT. It translates to CASRGTGGEYQPQHF.

The sample holds one count of this clone. This chain joins TRBV30 and TRBJ1-5; D perhaps matches TRBD1 (6 bases). Germline CDR1 reads GTSNPN; CDR2 reads SVGIG (reference sequence). V was cut by 2 bases and J by 6 bases, with 20 bases left in between. The CDR3 loop spans 16 amino acids. CDR3 in DNA: TGTGCCTGGAGTAGTTTGGGGGCAGTTGAAACTCAGCCCCAGCATTTT. Amino acid sequence: CAWSSLGAVETQPQHF.

Here the CDR3 DNA reads TGTGCCAGCAGCGGGACAGGGGGCATAGACTATGGCTACACCTTC. Residues: CASSGTGGIDYGYTF. The V call is TRBV7-8, the J call TRBJ1-2; 12 bases are a match to TRBD1. The length of the CDR3 is 15 residues. Germline V gene data show CDR1 as SGHVS and CDR2 as FQNEAQ. The V segment lost 5 bases and the J segment 3 bases; nucleotides outside the gene matches: 4.

The chain has TRBV7-3 and TRBJ2-3; 12 nucleotides agree with TRBD2. Germline values: CDR1 SGHTA, CDR2 FQGTGA. The CDR3 sequence is 17 residues long. V shed 2 bases, J shed 1 base, and the junction held 4 bases outside the gene matches. CDR3 nucleotides: TGTGCCAGCAGCTTATTTGGGACTAGCGGGCGCACAGATACGCAGTATTTT. This encodes CASSLFGTSGRTDTQYF. The full variable domain, in which reference TRBV7-3 and TRBJ2-3 provide the parts outside the CDR3, is GAGVSQTPSNKVTEKGKYVELRCDPISGHTALYWYRQSLGQGPEFLIYFQGTGAADDSGLPNDRFFAVRPEGSVSTLKIQRTERGDSAVYLCASSLFGTSGRTDTQYFGPGTRLTVL.

Here the CDR3 reads CASNDREDSPLHF. The DNA of the CDR3 is TGTGCCAGCAACGACAGGGAGGATTCACCCCTCCACTTT. The V gene is TRBV25-1, the J gene TRBJ1-6, with TRBD1 matching over 7 bases. CDR3 size: 13 residues. The germline V gene encodes CDR1 MGHDK and CDR2 SYGVNS. V was clipped by 7 bases and J by 8 bases; unmatched bases: 5.

This chain joins TRBV18 and TRBJ1-3, with no clear D. Trimming shortened V by 4 bases and J by 2 bases, and 12 bases separated the two germline ends. CDR1 and CDR2 from the germline V gene are KGHSH and LQKENI. CDR3 length: 15 amino acids. The CDR3, as DNA: TGTGCCAGCTCACAGACGGGAAACACTGGAAACACCATATATTTT. Protein: CASSQTGNTGNTIYF.

The chain carries TRBV2 and TRBJ1-2; possibly TRBD1 for D (5 bases). V shed 9 bases and J shed 4 bases, with 18 bases lying between them. Germline-derived CDR1 and CDR2 are SNHLY and FYNNEI. The CDR3 length is 14 residues. This CDR3 reads CASQPATGTYGYTF. The CDR3 region has the DNA TGTGCCAGTCAGCCCGCAACAGGAACCTATGGCTACACCTTC. The whole variable domain, filled in from reference TRBV2 and TRBJ1-2, reads EPEVTQTPSHQVTQMGQEVILRCVPISNHLYFYWYRQILGQKVEFLVSFYNNEISEKSEIFDDQFSVERPDGSNFTLKIRSTKLEDSAMYFCASQPATGTYGYTFGSGTRLTVV.

V usage is TRBV12-3 or TRBV12-4 and J usage is TRBJ2-7; weak D call: TRBD2 (6 bases). This CDR3 contains 12 residues. Trimming cost V 6 bases and J 4 bases, with 10 bases left between them. CDR3 nucleotide sequence: TGTGCCAGCAGCCCGGGACTTTACGAGCAGTACTTC. It translates to CASSPGLYEQYF.

V usage is TRBV7-9 and J usage is TRBJ2-2; 8 nucleotides align to TRBD1. CDR1 is SEHNR, CDR2 FQNEAQ, per germline (reference sequence). The CDR3 consists of 18 residues. V lost 5 bases to trimming and J lost 3 bases; unmatched junction nucleotides: 14. The DNA of the CDR3 is TGTGCCAGCAGCCCAGTCCCGGGACAGGAGGTGTACACCGGGGAGCTGTTTTTT. This translates into CASSPVPGQEVYTGELFF.

This rearrangement joins TRBV5-1 to TRBJ1-2; tentative D call: TRBD1 (6 bases). This CDR3 is built from 14 residues. Trimming left V 4 bases short and J 3 bases short, with 13 bases between. CDR1 and CDR2 from the germline V gene are SGHRS and YFSETQ. Here the CDR3 DNA reads TGCGCCAGCAGCACGGAGAACAGGGACTATGGCTACACCTTC. Its protein product is CASSTENRDYGYTF.

The chain couples TRBV5-5 to TRBJ1-5, with TRBD1 matching over 10 bases. This CDR3 contains 15 residues. CDR1 SGHKS and CDR2 YYEKEE come from the germline V gene (reference sequence). V trimming: 4 bases; J trimming: 2 bases; junction bases outside the gene matches: 3. Here the CDR3 DNA reads TGTGCCAGCAGCCAGACAGGGGGCGGCAATCAGCCCCAGCATTTT. This sequence encodes CASSQTGGGNQPQHF.